The clone carrying this TCR beta chain has only a few counts. The antigen remains undetermined. TCRdb re-analysed the RT-PCR reads in MiXCR, keeping a single row per CDR3 protein. The sample lists about 700,000 distinct CDR3 sequences, approximately 15% occurring once. The V end lost 6 bases, the J end lost 7 bases, and 21 bases lay between the germline ends. Looked up from germline, CDR1 is SGHTA and CDR2 is FQGNSA. The CDR3 is 16 amino acids. The data were taken from a study of response to subunit inactivated influenza vaccine. Study-wide findings and caveats: It was the authors' suggestion that each seasonal influenza vaccination recruits few new T cells.

The chain couples TRBV7-2 to TRBJ2-2; no clear D gene. Sequences were derived from PBMCs from blood, sampled less than 15 days before vaccination. This receptor was taken from a man aged 45-60 years who received an inactivated influenza vaccine. The CDR3 bases are TGTGCCAGCAGTTCTATCTCGACTGTTCGACTCGGGGAGCTGTTTTTT. Translating it yields CASSSISTVRLGELFF.